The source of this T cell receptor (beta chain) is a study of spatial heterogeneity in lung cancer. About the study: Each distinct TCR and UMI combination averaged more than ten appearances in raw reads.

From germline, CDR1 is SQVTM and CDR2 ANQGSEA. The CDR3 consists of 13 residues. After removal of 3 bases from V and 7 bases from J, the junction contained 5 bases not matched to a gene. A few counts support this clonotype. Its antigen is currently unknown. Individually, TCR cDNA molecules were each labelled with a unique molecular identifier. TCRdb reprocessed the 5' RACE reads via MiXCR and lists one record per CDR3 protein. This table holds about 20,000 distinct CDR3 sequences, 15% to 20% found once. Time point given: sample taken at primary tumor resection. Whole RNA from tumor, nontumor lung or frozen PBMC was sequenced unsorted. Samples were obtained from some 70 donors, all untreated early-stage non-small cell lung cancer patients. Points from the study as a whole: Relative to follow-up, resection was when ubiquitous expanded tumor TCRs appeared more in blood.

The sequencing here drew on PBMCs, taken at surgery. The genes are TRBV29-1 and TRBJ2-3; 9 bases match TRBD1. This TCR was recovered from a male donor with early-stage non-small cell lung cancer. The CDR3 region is CSVDSGQGNTQYF. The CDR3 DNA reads TGCAGCGTTGATTCTGGACAGGGGAATACGCAGTATTTT.